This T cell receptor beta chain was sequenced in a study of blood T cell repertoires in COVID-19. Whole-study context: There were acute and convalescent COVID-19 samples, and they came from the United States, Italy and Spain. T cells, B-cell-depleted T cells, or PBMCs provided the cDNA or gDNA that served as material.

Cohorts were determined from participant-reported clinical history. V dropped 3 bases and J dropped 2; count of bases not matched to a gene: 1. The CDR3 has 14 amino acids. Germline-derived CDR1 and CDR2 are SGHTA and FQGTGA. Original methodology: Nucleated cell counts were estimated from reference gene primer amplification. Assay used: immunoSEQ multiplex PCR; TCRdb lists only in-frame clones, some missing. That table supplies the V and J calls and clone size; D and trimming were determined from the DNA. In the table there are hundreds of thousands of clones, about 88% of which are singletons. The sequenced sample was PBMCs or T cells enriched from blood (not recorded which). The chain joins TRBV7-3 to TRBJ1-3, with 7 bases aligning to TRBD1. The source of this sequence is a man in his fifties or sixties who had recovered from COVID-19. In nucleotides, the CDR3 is TGTGCCAGCAGCTTGCAGGGGGCTGGAAACACCATATATTTT. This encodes CASSLQGAGNTIYF.